These 18 T cell receptor beta chains were sequenced from one sample in a study of CD8 T cells in ankylosing spondylitis. These receptors' antigens are unknown. Study-level results: Seven to nine highly homologous variants formed a TCR beta motif that appeared characteristic of ankylosing spondylitis blood.

A single record per CDR3 protein comes from TCRdb applying MiXCR to the 5' RACE reads. Of roughly 700,000 distinct CDR3 sequences listed, over 15% were seen once; the top ten hold about a fifth. The sequencing input was blood, either unsorted or a sorted T cell fraction (not recorded which). Receptors originate from a male donor with ankylosing spondylitis.

The chain employs TRBV27 and TRBJ2-7; 7 bases are a match to TRBD2. Germline CDR1 MNHEY, CDR2 SMNVEV (reference sequence). The CDR3 runs 17 residues. The J segment lost 0 bases and the V segment lost 2 bases, leaving 10 bases of the junction unmatched. Written as DNA, the CDR3 is TGTGCCAGCAGTTTAACGGCGGGGGTTGGGTACTCCTACGAGCAGTACTTC. Amino acids: CASSLTAGVGYSYEQYF.

The chain recombines TRBV11-1 with TRBJ2-1; D may be TRBD2 (5 bases). V lost 8 bases, J lost 7 bases, and 18 bases lay in between. This CDR3 comprises 14 residues. Germline values: CDR1 SGHAT, CDR2 FQDESV (reference sequence). The CDR3 DNA sequence: TGTGCCAGCTCGGGAAAAAGCTATCCTAATGAGCAGTTCTTC. Amino acids: CASSGKSYPNEQFF.

The chain links TRBV2 to TRBJ2-5; D might be TRBD2 (5 bases). Trimming stripped 3 bases from V and 3 bases from J, with 11 bases between. The CDR3 runs to 14 residues. The germline V gene has CDR1 SNHLY and CDR2 FYNNEI. The CDR3 protein is CASSEEAREETQYF. CDR3 coding DNA: TGTGCCAGCAGTGAGGAGGCTAGAGAAGAGACCCAGTACTTC. The full variable domain, its missing parts supplied by reference TRBV2 and TRBJ2-5, is EPEVTQTPSHQVTQMGQEVILRCVPISNHLYFYWYRQILGQKVEFLVSFYNNEISEKSEIFDDQFSVERPDGSNFTLKIRSTKLEDSAMYFCASSEEAREETQYFGPGTRLLVL.

This clonotype was seen repeatedly, ten times or more. This chain links TRBV7-6 with TRBJ1-6; D ambiguous. Germline CDR1 SGHVS, CDR2 FNYEAQ. V gave up 0 bases and J gave up 7 bases, with 10 bases separating them. This CDR3 comprises 15 residues. The CDR3: CASSLASDPNSPLHF. The DNA of the CDR3 is TGTGCCAGCAGCTTAGCGTCGGATCCAAATTCACCCCTCCACTTT. The full variable domain, completed using reference TRBV7-6 and TRBJ1-6, is GAGVSQSPRYKVTKRGQDVALRCDPISGHVSLYWYRQALGQGPEFLTYFNYEAQQDKSGLPNDRFSAERPEGSISTLTIQRTEQRDSAMYRCASSLASDPNSPLHFGNGTRLTVT.

The genes are TRBV5-1 and TRBJ2-7; D possibly corresponds to TRBD1 (6 bases). Trimming took 4 bases from V and 0 from J, leaving 11 bases between them. CDR3 size: 14 residues. Per germline, CDR1 SGHRS and CDR2 YFSETQ. The CDR3 nucleotides are TGCGCCAGCAGCCAACAGGGTGTCTCCTACGAGCAGTACTTC. Its protein is CASSQQGVSYEQYF.

A few counts support this clonotype. The rearrangement uses TRBV5-1 and TRBJ2-5, with 9 positions matching TRBD2. The CDR3 runs to 15 residues. Per germline, CDR1 SGHRS and CDR2 YFSETQ. Germline trimming cut 3 bases from V and 3 bases from J; bases unmatched to any gene: 6. The CDR3 is CASSSLAGKEETQYF. CDR3 sequence (DNA): TGCGCCAGCAGCTCCCTAGCGGGGAAGGAAGAGACCCAGTACTTC.

This clonotype was seen only a few times. The chain carries TRBV5-1 and TRBJ2-1, with a weak D call TRBD2 (5 bases). V was trimmed by 4 bases and J by 9 bases, leaving 20 bases between them. The CDR3 runs 15 residues. Germline V gene sequence: CDR1 SGHRS, CDR2 YFSETQ. This chain's CDR3 is CASSLDARESGEQFF. Written as DNA, the CDR3 is TGCGCCAGCAGCCTGGACGCCCGAGAAAGCGGTGAGCAGTTCTTC. The variable domain in full, with the rest retrieved from reference TRBV5-1 and TRBJ2-1, is KAGVTQTPRYLIKTRGQQVTLSCSPISGHRSVSWYQQTPGQGLQFLFEYFSETQRNKGNFPGRFSGRQFSNSRSEMNVSTLELGDSALYLCASSLDARESGEQFFGPGTRLTVL.

The chain joins TRBV2 to TRBJ1-1; D possibly corresponds to TRBD1 (5 bases). The CDR3 loop spans 12 amino acids. Trimming removed 6 bases at V and 5 bases at J, with 10 bases between. Germline V gene lookup returns CDR1 SNHLY and CDR2 FYNNEI. The CDR3 coding sequence is TGTGCCAGCAGGACAGACAGTACTGAAGCTTTCTTT. Translation: CASRTDSTEAFF. Together with reference TRBV2 and TRBJ1-1, the CDR3 gives the full variable domain: EPEVTQTPSHQVTQMGQEVILRCVPISNHLYFYWYRQILGQKVEFLVSFYNNEISEKSEIFDDQFSVERPDGSNFTLKIRSTKLEDSAMYFCASRTDSTEAFFGQGTRLTVV.

The chain carries TRBV11-3 and TRBJ2-5; TRBD1 matches at 9 bases. The length of the CDR3 is 16 residues. J was trimmed by 1 base and V by 3 bases; bases with no gene match: 6. Germline CDR1 and CDR2: SGHNT and YENEEA. This CDR3 reads CASSLMGTGTQETQYF. Written as DNA, the CDR3 is TGTGCCAGCAGCTTGATGGGGACAGGGACCCAAGAGACCCAGTACTTC.

This clonotype was counted a few times. The chain is built from TRBV13 and TRBJ2-7; 10 nucleotides agree with TRBD2. Trimming took 0 bases from V and 2 from J; bases not matched to a gene: 7. This CDR3 contains 17 residues. The germline V gene has CDR1 PRHDT and CDR2 FYEKMQ (reference sequence). CDR3 sequence: CASSLGLTAGGTYEQYF. As DNA, the CDR3 is TGTGCCAGCAGCTTAGGCCTCACAGCGGGAGGGACCTACGAGCAGTACTTC.

The CDR3 spells CASSPLDSRYEQYF. CDR3 nucleotide sequence: TGTGCCAGCAGTCCGCTGGACAGTCGCTACGAGCAGTACTTC. V gene TRBV12-3 or TRBV12-4 combines with J gene TRBJ2-7, with D possibly being TRBD1 (6 bases). The V end was cut by 5 bases, the J end by 3 bases, with 14 bases between. The CDR3 totals 14 residues.

At least ten counts were recorded for this clonotype. V usage is TRBV12-3 or TRBV12-4 and J usage is TRBJ2-1, with no clear D. Between the trimmed V and J ends, which lost 4 bases and 8 bases, there was a span of 9 bases. The CDR3 has 12 residues. CDR3 DNA: TGTGCCAGCAGTTCAGAATGGGATGAGCAGTTCTTC. Its protein is CASSSEWDEQFF.

This clonotype came up many times. The rearrangement uses TRBV5-5 and TRBJ2-7; 9 bases fit TRBD1. V trimming: 4 bases; J trimming: 6 bases; junction bases outside the gene matches: 14. Germline assignment: CDR1 SGHKS and CDR2 YYEKEE (reference sequence). This CDR3 has 16 residues. CDR3 amino acids: CASSPRDRERLGEQYF. Written as DNA, the CDR3 is TGTGCCAGCAGCCCAAGGGACAGGGAAAGATTGGGCGAGCAGTACTTC.

The chain uses TRBV4-3 and TRBJ2-1; the match to TRBD2 covers 12 bases. Germline lookup yields CDR1 LGHNA and CDR2 YSLEER. V was clipped by 1 base and J by 7 bases; unmatched bases: 5. The CDR3 is 16 residues long. The CDR3 DNA follows: TGCGCCAGCAGCCAAGCGACTAGCGGGAGTCGGAATGAGCAGTTCTTC. Protein product: CASSQATSGSRNEQFF.

V gene TRBV20-1 combines with J gene TRBJ2-7; D is unresolved. The CDR3 totals 15 residues. V was trimmed by 2 bases and J by 2 bases, leaving 16 bases between them. Per germline, CDR1 DFQATT and CDR2 SNEGSKA (reference sequence). CDR3 sequence reads: CSARPPYEATYEQYF. CDR3 DNA sequence: TGCAGTGCTAGACCTCCTTATGAGGCGACCTACGAGCAGTACTTC.

The J gene is TRBJ1-1, the V gene TRBV18; D not resolved. V gave up 8 bases and J gave up 4 bases, with 23 bases separating them. From germline, CDR1 is KGHSH and CDR2 LQKENI. This CDR3 is 16 amino acids long. CDR3 protein: CASRTEISSTGTEAFF. Here the CDR3 DNA reads TGTGCCAGCCGCACCGAGATTTCCAGTACGGGCACTGAAGCTTTCTTT.

This clonotype appeared once. This chain connects TRBV5-3 to TRBJ2-3; TRBD1 agrees at 7 bases. TRBV5-3 has ORF status, its function being uncertain. This CDR3 comprises 13 residues. CDR3 amino acids: CTTGGTATDTQYF. Here the CDR3 DNA reads TGTACCACAGGTGGGACAGCCACAGATACGCAGTATTTT.

J is TRBJ2-3 and V is TRBV11-2; D call uncertain. Germline values: CDR1 SGHAT, CDR2 FQNNGV. CDR3 size: 13 residues. V lost 0 bases and J 8 bases, leaving 9 bases between the germline ends. The CDR3 sequence is CASSLEGPTTQYF. Here the CDR3 DNA reads TGTGCCAGCAGCTTAGAAGGCCCCACTACGCAGTATTTT.